This TCR beta chain comes out of a study of T-cell reconstitution after alpha-beta-depleted transplantation in children (dated by TCRdb to the mid-2010s). For the wider study: The study quantitatively tracked T-cell immune reconstitution after TCRalphabeta/CD19-depleted allogeneic hematopoietic cell transplantation in children using TCR repertoire profiling.

The CDR3, from cysteine to phenylalanine, totals 18 residues. CDR3 DNA is the only sequence kept; it has 54 bases, read in frame from the first base. V loses 1 base, J loses 5 bases, and the germline ends lie 18 bases apart. Per the germline V gene, SGHAT is the CDR1 and FQNNGV is the CDR2. Library creation used PCR. This sample was sequenced with an Illumina HiSeq 2500. TCR libraries were prepared with molecular barcoding, using unique molecular identifiers to normalize TCRbeta repertoire quantification. TCRdb cleaned the public reads at Q25 with fastp, built clones with MiXCR and kept in-frame beta chains. Rows merge per CDR3 protein into single entries with the most common DNA and genes. This sample is represented by approximately 210,000 distinct CDR3 sequences; more than 14% of them were singletons. About 13% of the sample is taken by the ten largest. The table lists this clonotype with many counts. Its antigen is still unknown. Base qualities are not provided; no much larger clone lies one nucleotide away.

The material was PBMCs from the stem cell graft donor, obtained from the stem cell graft. This clonotype was sampled from a human donor who donated a stem cell graft to a child with acute lymphoblastic leukemia. The chain is encoded by TRBV11-2 joined to TRBJ2-6; the D assignment is uncertain and may be TRBD1 or TRBD2, with 6 bases supporting each. The nucleotide sequence reads as follows: TGTGCCAGCAGCTTAGGATATAGGGGGGTGATAAGGGCCAACGTCCTGACTTTC. Its protein product is CASSLGYRGVIRANVLTF.